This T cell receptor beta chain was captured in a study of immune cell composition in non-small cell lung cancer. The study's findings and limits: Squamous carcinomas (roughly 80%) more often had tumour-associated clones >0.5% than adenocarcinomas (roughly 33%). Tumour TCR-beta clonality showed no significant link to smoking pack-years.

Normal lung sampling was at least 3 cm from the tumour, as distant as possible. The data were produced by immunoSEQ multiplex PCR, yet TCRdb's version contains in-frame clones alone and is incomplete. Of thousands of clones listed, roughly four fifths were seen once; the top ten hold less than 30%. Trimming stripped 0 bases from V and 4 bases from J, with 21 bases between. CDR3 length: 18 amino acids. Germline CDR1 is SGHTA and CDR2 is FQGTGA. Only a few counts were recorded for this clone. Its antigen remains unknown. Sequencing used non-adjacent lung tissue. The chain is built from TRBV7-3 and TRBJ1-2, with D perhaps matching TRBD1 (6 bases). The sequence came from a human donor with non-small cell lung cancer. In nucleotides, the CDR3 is TGTGCCAGCAGCTTAACCCATGAGACTGGACAGCCGTTCTATGGCTACACCTTC. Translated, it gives CASSLTHETGQPFYGYTF.